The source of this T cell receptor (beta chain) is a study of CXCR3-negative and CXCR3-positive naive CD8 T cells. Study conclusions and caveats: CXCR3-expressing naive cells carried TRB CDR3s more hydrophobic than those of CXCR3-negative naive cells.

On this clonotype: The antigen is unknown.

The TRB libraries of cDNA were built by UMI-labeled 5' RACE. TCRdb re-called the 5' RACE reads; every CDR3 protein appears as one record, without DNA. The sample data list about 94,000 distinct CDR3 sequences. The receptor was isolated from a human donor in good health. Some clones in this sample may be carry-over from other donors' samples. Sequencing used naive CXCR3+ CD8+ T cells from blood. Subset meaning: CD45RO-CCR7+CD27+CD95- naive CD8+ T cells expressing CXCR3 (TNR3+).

CDR3 region: CASSLGPDNYEQYF. The chain couples TRBV11-2 to TRBJ2-7; there is no DNA to check the TCRdb D call of TRBD1. The germline CDR1 and CDR2 sequences are SGHAT and FQNNGV. The CDR3 extends over 14 amino acids. Together with reference TRBV11-2 and TRBJ2-7, the CDR3 gives the full variable domain: EAGVAQSPRYKIIEKRQSVAFWCNPISGHATLYWYQQILGQGPKLLIQFQNNGVVDDSQLPKDRFSAERLKGVDSTLKIQPAKLEDSAVYLCASSLGPDNYEQYFGPGTRLTVT.